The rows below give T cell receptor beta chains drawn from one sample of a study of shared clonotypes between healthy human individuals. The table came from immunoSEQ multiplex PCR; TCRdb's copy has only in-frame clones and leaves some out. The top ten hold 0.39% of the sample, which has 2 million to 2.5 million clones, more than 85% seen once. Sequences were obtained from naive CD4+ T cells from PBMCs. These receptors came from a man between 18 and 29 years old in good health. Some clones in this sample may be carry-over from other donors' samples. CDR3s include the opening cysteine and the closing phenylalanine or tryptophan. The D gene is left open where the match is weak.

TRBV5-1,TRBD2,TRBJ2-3,CASSIGTKGTDTQYF
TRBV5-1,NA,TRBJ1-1,CASSPQGGGTEAFF
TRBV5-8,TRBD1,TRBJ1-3,CASSWGGQGRSGNTIYF
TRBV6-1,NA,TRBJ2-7,CASRQGGAYEQYF
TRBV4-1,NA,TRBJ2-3,CASSQAHRTGDTQYF
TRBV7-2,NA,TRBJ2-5,CASRNQETQYF
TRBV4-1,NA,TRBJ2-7,CASSQRQGTGTSAHEQYF
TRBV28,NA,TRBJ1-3,CASRGPISGNTIYF
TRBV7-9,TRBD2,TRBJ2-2,CASSSGLAGDGELFF
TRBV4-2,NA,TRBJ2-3,CASSQVGDTQYF
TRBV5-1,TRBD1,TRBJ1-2,CASSPGQPNPGYTF
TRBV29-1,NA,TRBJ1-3,CSVEIGDFGNTIYF
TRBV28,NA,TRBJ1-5,CASSKLGGGNQPQHF
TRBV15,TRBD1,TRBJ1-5,CATSRGQGNQPQHF
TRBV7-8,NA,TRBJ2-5,CASSSAAEGTQYF
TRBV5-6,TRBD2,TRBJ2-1,CASSLRGGRRIYNEQFF
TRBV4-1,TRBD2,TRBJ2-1,CASSRGGLVGLNEQFF